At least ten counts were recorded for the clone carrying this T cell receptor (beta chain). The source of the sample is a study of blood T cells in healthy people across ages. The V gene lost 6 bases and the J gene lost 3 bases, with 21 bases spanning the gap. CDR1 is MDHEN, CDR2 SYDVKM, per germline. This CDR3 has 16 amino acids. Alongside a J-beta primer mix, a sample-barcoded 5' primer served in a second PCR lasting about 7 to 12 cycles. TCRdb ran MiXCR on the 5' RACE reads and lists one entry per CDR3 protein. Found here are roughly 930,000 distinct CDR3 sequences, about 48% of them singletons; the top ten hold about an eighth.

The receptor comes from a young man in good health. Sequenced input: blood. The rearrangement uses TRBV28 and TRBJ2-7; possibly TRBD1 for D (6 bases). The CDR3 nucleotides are TGTGCCAGCAGCTCCTTAACCGGGACATCCCTCTACGAGCAGTACTTC. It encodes CASSSLTGTSLYEQYF.